The rows below give T cell receptor beta chains drawn from one sample of a study of cytomegalovirus exposure and HLA in healthy donors. Assay used: immunoSEQ multiplex PCR; TCRdb lists only in-frame clones, some missing. The sample comprises about 76,000 clones, just under 80% of which are singletons, and less than 9.5% rests with the top ten. The sequenced sample was PBMCs. The source of these receptors is a woman aged 40 to 55 in good health and CMV-seropositive. Each CDR3 is given without its conserved first and last residue. Some rows mark clone size as missing; the rest say once, few, many or name a class of expanded clone.

V: TRBV9
size: .
CDR3: ASSVTATTLYGYT

V: TRBV19
size: .
CDR3: ASSLTGGPQH

V: TRBV30
size: .
CDR3: AWSVRGINSNQPQH

V: TRBV10-3
size: few
CDR3: AISWTGDHQPQH

V: TRBV6-1
size: .
CDR3: ASSARLAGALTDTQY

V: TRBV15
size: .
CDR3: ATSRDSYEQY

V: TRBV2
size: .
CDR3: ASISISGNTIY

V: TRBV6-6
size: once
CDR3: ASTPVGRGGEQY

V: TRBV29-1
size: once
CDR3: SVSGTEGDHSGNTIY

V: TRBV5-1
size: .
CDR3: ASSLKNTTGGIFDGYT

V: TRBV27
size: .
CDR3: ASSMQGRNDGYT

V: TRBV5-6
size: .
CDR3: ASSPGPRGLSGNTIY